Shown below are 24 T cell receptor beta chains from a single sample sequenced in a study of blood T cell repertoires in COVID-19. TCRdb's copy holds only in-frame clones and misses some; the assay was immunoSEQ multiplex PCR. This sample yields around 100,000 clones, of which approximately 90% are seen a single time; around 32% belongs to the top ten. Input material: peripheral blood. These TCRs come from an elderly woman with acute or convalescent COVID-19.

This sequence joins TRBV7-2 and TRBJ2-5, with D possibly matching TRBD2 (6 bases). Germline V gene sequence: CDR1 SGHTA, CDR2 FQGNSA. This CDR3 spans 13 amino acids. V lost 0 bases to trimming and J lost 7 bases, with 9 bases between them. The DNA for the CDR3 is TGTGCCAGCAGCTTAGCGGCCGGGGGGACCCAGTACTTC. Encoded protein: CASSLAAGGTQYF.

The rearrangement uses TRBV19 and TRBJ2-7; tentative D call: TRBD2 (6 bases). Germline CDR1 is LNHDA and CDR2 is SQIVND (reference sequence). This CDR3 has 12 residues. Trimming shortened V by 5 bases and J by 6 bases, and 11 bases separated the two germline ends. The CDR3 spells CASSPQGGEQYF. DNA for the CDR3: TGTGCCAGTAGTCCGCAGGGAGGCGAGCAGTACTTC.

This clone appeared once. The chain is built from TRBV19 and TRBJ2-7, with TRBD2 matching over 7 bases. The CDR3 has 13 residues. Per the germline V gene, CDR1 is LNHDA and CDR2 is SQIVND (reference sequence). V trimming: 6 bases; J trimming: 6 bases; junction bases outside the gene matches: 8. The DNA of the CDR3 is TGTGCCAGTAGGGAGCGGGGCGTCCCCGAGCAGTACTTC. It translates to CASRERGVPEQYF.

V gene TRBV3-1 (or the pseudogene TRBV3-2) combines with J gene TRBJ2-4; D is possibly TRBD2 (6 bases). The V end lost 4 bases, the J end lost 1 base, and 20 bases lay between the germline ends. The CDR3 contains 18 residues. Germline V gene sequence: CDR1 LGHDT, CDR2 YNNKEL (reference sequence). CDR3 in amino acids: CASSLSQEGILAKNIQYF. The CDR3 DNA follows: TGTGCCAGCAGCCTCAGCCAGGAGGGGATCCTTGCCAAAAACATTCAGTACTTC.

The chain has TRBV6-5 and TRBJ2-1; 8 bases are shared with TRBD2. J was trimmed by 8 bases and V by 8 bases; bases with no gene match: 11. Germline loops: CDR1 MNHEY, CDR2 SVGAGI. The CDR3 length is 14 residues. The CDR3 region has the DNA TGTGCCAGCTATCGGGGGGGAAAATCGCATGAGCAGTTCTTC. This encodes CASYRGGKSHEQFF.

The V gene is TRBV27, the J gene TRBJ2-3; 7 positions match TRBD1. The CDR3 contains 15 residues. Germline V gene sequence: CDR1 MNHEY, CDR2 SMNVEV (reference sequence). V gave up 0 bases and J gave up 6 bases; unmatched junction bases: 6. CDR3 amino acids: CASSLSGQSLDTQYF. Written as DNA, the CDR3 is TGTGCCAGCAGTTTATCGGGACAGAGTTTGGATACGCAGTATTTT.

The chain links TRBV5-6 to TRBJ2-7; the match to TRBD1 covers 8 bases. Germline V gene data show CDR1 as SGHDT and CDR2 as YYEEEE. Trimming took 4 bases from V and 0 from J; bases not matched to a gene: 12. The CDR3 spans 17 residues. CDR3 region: CASSQIAGDRSSYEQYF. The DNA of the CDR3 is TGTGCCAGCAGCCAAATAGCCGGGGACAGGAGCTCCTACGAGCAGTACTTC.

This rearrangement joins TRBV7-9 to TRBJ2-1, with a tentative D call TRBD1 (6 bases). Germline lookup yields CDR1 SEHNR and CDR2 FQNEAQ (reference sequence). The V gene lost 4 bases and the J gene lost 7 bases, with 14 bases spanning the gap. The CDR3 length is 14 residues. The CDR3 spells CASSSLQGVNEQFF. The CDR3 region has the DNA TGTGCCAGCAGCTCTTTACAGGGCGTGAATGAGCAGTTCTTC.

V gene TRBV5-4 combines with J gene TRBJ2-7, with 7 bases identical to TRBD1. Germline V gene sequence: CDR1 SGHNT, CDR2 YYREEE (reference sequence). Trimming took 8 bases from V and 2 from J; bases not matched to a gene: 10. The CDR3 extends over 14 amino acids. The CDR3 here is CASRSRDSTYEQYF. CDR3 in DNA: TGTGCCAGTAGATCCCGGGACAGCACCTACGAGCAGTACTTC.

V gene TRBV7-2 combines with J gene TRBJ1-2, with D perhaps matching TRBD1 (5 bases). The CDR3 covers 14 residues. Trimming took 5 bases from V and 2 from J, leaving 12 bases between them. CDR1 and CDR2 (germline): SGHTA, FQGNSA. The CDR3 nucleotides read TGTGCCAGCAGCGCGGTGACAGTCAACTATGGCTACACCTTC. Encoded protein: CASSAVTVNYGYTF.

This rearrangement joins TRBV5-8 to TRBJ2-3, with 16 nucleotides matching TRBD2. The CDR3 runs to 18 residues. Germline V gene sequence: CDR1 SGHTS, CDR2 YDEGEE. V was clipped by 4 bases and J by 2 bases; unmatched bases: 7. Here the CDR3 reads CASSGGTSGGEYTDTQYF. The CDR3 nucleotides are TGTGCCAGCAGCGGCGGGACTAGCGGGGGGGAATACACAGATACGCAGTATTTT.

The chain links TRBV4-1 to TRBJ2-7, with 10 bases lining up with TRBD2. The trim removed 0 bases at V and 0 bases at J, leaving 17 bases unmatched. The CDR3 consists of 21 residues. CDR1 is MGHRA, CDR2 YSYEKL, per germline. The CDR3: CASSQDRPSSGGAYDSYEQYF. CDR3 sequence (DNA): TGCGCCAGCAGCCAAGATCGCCCCTCGAGCGGGGGGGCCTATGACTCCTACGAGCAGTACTTC.

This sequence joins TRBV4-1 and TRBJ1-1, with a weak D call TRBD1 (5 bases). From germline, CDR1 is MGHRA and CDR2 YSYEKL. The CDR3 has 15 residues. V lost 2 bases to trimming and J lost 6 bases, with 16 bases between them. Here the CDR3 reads CASSQQQASGAEAFF. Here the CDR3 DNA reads TGCGCCAGCAGCCAACAACAGGCCTCTGGGGCTGAAGCTTTCTTT.

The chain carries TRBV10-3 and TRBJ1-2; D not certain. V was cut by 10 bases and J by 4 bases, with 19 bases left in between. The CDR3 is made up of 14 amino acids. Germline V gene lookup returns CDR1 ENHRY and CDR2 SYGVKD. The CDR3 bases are TGTGCCACCACTAGGACCCTTCCTATCTATGGCTACACCTTC. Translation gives CATTRTLPIYGYTF.

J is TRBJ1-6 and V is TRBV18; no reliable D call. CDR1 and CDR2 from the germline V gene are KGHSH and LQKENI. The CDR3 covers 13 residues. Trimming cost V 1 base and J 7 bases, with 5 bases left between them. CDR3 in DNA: TGTGCCAGCTCACCACTAGTGAATTCACCCCTCCACTTT. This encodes CASSPLVNSPLHF.

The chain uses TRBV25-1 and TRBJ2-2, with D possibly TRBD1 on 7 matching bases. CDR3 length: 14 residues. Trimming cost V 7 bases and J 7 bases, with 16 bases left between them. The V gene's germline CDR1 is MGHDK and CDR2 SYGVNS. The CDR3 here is CASIPEGAIGELFF. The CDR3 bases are TGTGCCAGCATTCCGGAGGGGGCCATCGGGGAGCTGTTTTTT.

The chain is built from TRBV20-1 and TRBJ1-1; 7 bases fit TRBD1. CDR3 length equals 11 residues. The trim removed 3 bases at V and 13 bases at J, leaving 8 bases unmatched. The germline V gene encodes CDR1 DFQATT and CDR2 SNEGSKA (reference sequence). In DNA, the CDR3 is TGCAGTGCTAGTGTGGGACAGCAAGGTTTCTTT. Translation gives CSASVGQQGFF.

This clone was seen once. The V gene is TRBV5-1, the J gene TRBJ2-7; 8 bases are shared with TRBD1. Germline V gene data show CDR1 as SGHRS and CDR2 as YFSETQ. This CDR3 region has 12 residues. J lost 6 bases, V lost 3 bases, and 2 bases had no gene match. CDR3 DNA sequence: TGCGCCAGCAGCTCCGACAGGGGCGAGCAGTACTTC. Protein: CASSSDRGEQYF. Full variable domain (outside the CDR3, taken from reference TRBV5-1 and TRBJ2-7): KAGVTQTPRYLIKTRGQQVTLSCSPISGHRSVSWYQQTPGQGLQFLFEYFSETQRNKGNFPGRFSGRQFSNSRSEMNVSTLELGDSALYLCASSSDRGEQYFGPGTRLTVT.

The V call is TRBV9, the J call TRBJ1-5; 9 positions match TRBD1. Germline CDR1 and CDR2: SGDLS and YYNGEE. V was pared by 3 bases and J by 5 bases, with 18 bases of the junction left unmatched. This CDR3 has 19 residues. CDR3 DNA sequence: TGTGCCAGCAGCGGTGGGCAGCGTAGGCGGACAGGGGTCGATCAGCCCCAGCATTTT. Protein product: CASSGGQRRRTGVDQPQHF.

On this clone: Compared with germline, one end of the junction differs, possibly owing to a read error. The CDR3 loop is CASSFRGPEGSNYGYTF. CDR3 coding DNA: TGTGCCAGCAGTTTTAGGGGGCCCGAAGGCTCTAATTATGGCTACACCTTC. V gene TRBV28 combines with J gene TRBJ1-2; TRBD1 matches 7 bases. The CDR3 has 17 amino acids. Per germline, CDR1 MDHEN and CDR2 SYDVKM.

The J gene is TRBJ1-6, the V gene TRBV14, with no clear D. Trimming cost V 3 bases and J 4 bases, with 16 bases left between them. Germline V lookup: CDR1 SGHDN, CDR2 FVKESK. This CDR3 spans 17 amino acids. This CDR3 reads CASSQGRGQLYNSPLHF. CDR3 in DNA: TGTGCCAGCAGCCAGGGTCGTGGGCAGCTGTATAATTCACCCCTCCACTTT.

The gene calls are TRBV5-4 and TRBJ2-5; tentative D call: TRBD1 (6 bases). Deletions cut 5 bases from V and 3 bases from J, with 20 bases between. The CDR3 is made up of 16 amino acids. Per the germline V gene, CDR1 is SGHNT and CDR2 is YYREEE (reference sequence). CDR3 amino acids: CASRTAGTLGKETQYF. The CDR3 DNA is TGTGCCAGCAGGACAGCCGGGACATTGGGTAAAGAGACCCAGTACTTC.

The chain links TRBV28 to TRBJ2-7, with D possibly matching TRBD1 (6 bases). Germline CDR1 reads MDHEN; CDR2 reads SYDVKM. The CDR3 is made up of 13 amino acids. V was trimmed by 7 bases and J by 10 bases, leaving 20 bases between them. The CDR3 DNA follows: TGTGCCAGCACCCTACCGACAGGAGGATATCAGTACTTC. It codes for CASTLPTGGYQYF.

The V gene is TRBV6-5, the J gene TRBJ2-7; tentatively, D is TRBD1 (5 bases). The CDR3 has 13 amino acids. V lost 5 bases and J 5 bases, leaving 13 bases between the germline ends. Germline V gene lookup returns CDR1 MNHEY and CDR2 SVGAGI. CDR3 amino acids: CASSPLGPNEQYF. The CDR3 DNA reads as TGTGCCAGCAGTCCCCTGGGGCCCAACGAGCAGTACTTC.